This passage covers 28 T cell receptor beta chains from one sample sequenced in a study of T cells after yellow fever vaccination. TCRdb reanalysed the 5' RACE reads using MiXCR and keeps one entry per CDR3 protein. The data show around 360,000 distinct CDR3 sequences, approximately 10% seen once. The sample was PBMCs, taken on the day of the first yellow fever vaccination. The receptors originated from a man between 18 and 29 years old who received the YFV17D yellow fever vaccine.

This clonotype was observed a handful of times. The CDR3 sequence: CSASERGREKLFF. CDR3 nucleotides: TGCAGTGCTAGTGAGCGGGGGCGGGAAAAACTGTTTTTT. The chain joins TRBV20-1 to TRBJ1-4, with a tentative D call TRBD1 (6 bases). From germline, CDR1 is DFQATT and CDR2 SNEGSKA (reference sequence). The CDR3 covers 13 residues. V was cut by 3 bases and J by 8 bases, with 13 bases left in between.

Only a few counts were recorded for this clonotype. This sequence joins TRBV30 and TRBJ2-4; TRBD2 matches at 8 bases. There are 15 residues in the CDR3. Unmatched junction bases numbered 5, after V lost 4 bases and J lost 0 bases. Germline loops: CDR1 GTSNPN, CDR2 SVGIG (reference sequence). The CDR3 sequence is CAWTPSGGAKNIQYF. CDR3 DNA sequence: TGTGCCTGGACCCCCAGCGGGGGAGCCAAAAACATTCAGTACTTC.

Points on this clonotype: A read error likely explains this, since a far larger clone differs by one base. The V gene is TRBV7-9, the J gene TRBJ2-3, with unresolved D. Between the trimmed V and J ends, which lost 2 bases and 3 bases, there was a span of 3 bases. The germline V gene has CDR1 SEHNR and CDR2 FQNEAQ (reference sequence). The length of the CDR3 is 12 residues. CDR3 nucleotide sequence: TGTGCCAGCAGCTTATGGACAGATACGCAGTATTTT. It translates to CASSLWTDTQYF.

This clonotype was seen a few times. V and J are TRBV4-1 and TRBJ1-5, with TRBD1 matching over 7 bases. CDR3 length: 15 residues. Trimming cost V 3 bases and J 6 bases; bases outside gene matches: 8. From germline, CDR1 is MGHRA and CDR2 YSYEKL. The CDR3 reads CASSQEGQRGQPQHF. The CDR3 DNA sequence: TGCGCCAGCAGCCAGGAGGGACAGCGGGGTCAGCCCCAGCATTTT.

The chain uses TRBV11-1 and TRBJ2-5; 10 bases are shared with TRBD1. This CDR3 has 18 amino acids. J gave up 2 bases and V 4 bases, and 13 bases lay outside the gene matches. Germline CDR1 reads SGHAT; CDR2 reads FQDESV (reference sequence). CDR3 sequence (DNA): TGTGCCAGCAGCTACCCCAACGGACAGGGGGGTACTCAAGAGACCCAGTACTTC. Protein: CASSYPNGQGGTQETQYF.

J is TRBJ2-3 and V is TRBV5-4; possibly TRBD1 or TRBD2 for D (5 bases each). The germline V gene has CDR1 SGHNT and CDR2 YYREEE (reference sequence). This CDR3 region has 15 residues. Trimming cost V 0 bases and J 4 bases, with 12 bases left between them. CDR3 DNA sequence: TGTGCCAGCAGCTTGGGAGGGGTAAGCGCAGATACGCAGTATTTT. It codes for CASSLGGVSADTQYF.

J is TRBJ1-4 and V is TRBV15; maybe TRBD1 (6 bases). V lost 4 bases, J lost 7 bases, and 13 bases lay in between. The CDR3 runs 14 residues. Germline V gene sequence: CDR1 LNHNV, CDR2 YYDKDF (reference sequence). This CDR3 reads CATSIRGPSEKLFF. The CDR3 DNA follows: TGTGCCACCAGCATCAGGGGCCCTTCTGAAAAACTGTTTTTT.

The J gene is TRBJ2-5, the V gene TRBV5-1; D uncertain. This CDR3 contains 15 residues. V was trimmed by 4 bases and J by 1 base, leaving 14 bases between them. Germline CDR1 SGHRS, CDR2 YFSETQ. DNA for the CDR3: TGCGCCAGCAGCATCCTCCCGTCTCCCCAAGAGACCCAGTACTTC. Translation: CASSILPSPQETQYF.

V is TRBV20-1 and J is TRBJ2-3; 15 bases line up with TRBD2. The germline V gene encodes CDR1 DFQATT and CDR2 SNEGSKA (reference sequence). The CDR3 extends over 14 amino acids. Trimming took 6 bases from V and 5 from J; bases not matched to a gene: 3. This CDR3 is CSARTSGGGDTQYF. Here the CDR3 DNA reads TGCAGTGCCCGGACTAGCGGGGGGGGAGATACGCAGTATTTT.

This clonotype was seen at least ten times. This chain's CDR3 is CASSQVRAAGDQGTGELFF. The CDR3 coding sequence is TGCGCCAGCAGCCAAGTGAGGGCGGCCGGGGACCAGGGCACCGGGGAGCTGTTTTTT. V and J are TRBV4-3 and TRBJ2-2, with D possibly called TRBD1 or TRBD2 (5 bases each). There are 19 residues in the CDR3. Germline V CDR1 and CDR2: LGHNA, YSLEER. Trimming took 1 base from V and 4 from J, leaving 22 bases between them.

This clonotype was found a few times. V usage is TRBV29-1 and J usage is TRBJ2-3; the D gene is possibly TRBD1 (6 bases). This CDR3 contains 16 residues. The V end was cut by 1 base, the J end by 0 bases, with 14 bases between. Per the germline V gene, CDR1 is SQVTM and CDR2 is ANQGSEA. CDR3 in amino acids: CSVEGGQGHSTDTQYF. Here the CDR3 DNA reads TGCAGCGTTGAAGGGGGGCAGGGGCATAGCACAGATACGCAGTATTTT.

This clonotype was seen only a few times. The chain carries TRBV4-3 and TRBJ2-5; D call uncertain. CDR3 size: 13 residues. With 1 base removed from V and 2 bases from J, the gap between germline ends came to 5 bases. Germline V gene lookup returns CDR1 LGHNA and CDR2 YSLEER. CDR3 sequence: CASSQVRQETQYF. In nucleotides, the CDR3 is TGCGCCAGCAGCCAAGTCCGGCAAGAGACCCAGTACTTC.

The chain uses TRBV6-1 and TRBJ2-5; 7 bases agree with TRBD1. The CDR3 is 13 amino acids. Germline V CDR1 and CDR2: MNHNS, SASEGT. The V and J ends lost 6 bases and 5 bases, in that order; junction bases with no gene match: 6. The CDR3 region has the DNA TGTGCCAGCAGAAGGGACAGAGGGGAGACCCAGTACTTC. Its protein is CASRRDRGETQYF.

This clonotype was recorded at least ten times. The rearrangement joins TRBV7-9 to TRBJ2-2; the D gene could be TRBD1 or TRBD2 (5 bases each). Trimming left V 3 bases short and J 3 bases short, with 11 bases between. Germline CDR1 SEHNR, CDR2 FQNEAQ (reference sequence). The CDR3 runs 15 residues. The CDR3 is CASSFRGSDTGELFF. CDR3 bases: TGTGCCAGCAGCTTTCGGGGCTCGGACACCGGGGAGCTGTTTTTT.

This clonotype was detected a few times. This chain links TRBV6-1 with TRBJ1-5; D ambiguous. Germline V gene sequence: CDR1 MNHNS, CDR2 SASEGT. Trimming left V 3 bases short and J 0 bases short, with 9 bases between. This CDR3 is 15 amino acids long. The CDR3 coding sequence is TGTGCCAGCAGTGAGGGAATACTTAGCAATCAGCCCCAGCATTTT. Translation: CASSEGILSNQPQHF.

The chain carries TRBV18 and TRBJ1-4; D perhaps matches TRBD1 (5 bases). The CDR3 is 16 amino acids. Germline CDR1 KGHSH, CDR2 LQKENI. V lost 3 bases and J 8 bases, leaving 19 bases between the germline ends. The CDR3 loop is CASSPSRRQGSEKLFF. CDR3 DNA sequence: TGTGCCAGCTCACCCTCGAGGCGGCAGGGTAGCGAAAAACTGTTTTTT.

This clonotype was seen only a few times. The rearrangement links TRBV19 to TRBJ2-3, with TRBD2 matching 7 bases. Per germline, CDR1 LNHDA and CDR2 SQIVND (reference sequence). The CDR3 covers 16 residues. The junction had 22 bases not matched to a gene; V was cut back by 5 bases and J by 14 bases. This CDR3 is CASSQASGLTTGPPYF. The CDR3 coding sequence is TGTGCCAGTAGTCAGGCTAGCGGCCTAACCACCGGGCCGCCGTATTTT. Drawing the rest from reference TRBV19 and TRBJ2-3, the complete variable domain is DGGITQSPKYLFRKEGQNVTLSCEQNLNHDAMYWYRQDPGQGLRLIYYSQIVNDFQKGDIAEGYSVSREKKESFPLTVTSAQKNPTAFYLCASSQASGLTTGPPYFGPGTRLTVL.

This chain uses TRBV7-9 with TRBJ2-3, with D perhaps assigned TRBD1 or TRBD2 (6 bases each). Trimming took off 0 bases at V and 4 bases at J, with 11 bases between the two ends. The CDR3 covers 15 residues. Looked up from germline, CDR1 is SEHNR and CDR2 is FQNEAQ (reference sequence). The CDR3 here is CASSLAQEGADTQYF. The CDR3 region has the DNA TGTGCCAGCAGCTTAGCACAGGAGGGGGCAGATACGCAGTATTTT.

This clonotype has ten or more counts. The J gene is TRBJ1-5, the V gene TRBV7-2; TRBD1 might be the D (5 bases). With 5 bases removed from V and 1 base from J, the gap between germline ends came to 9 bases. Germline V gives CDR1 SGHTA, CDR2 FQGNSA. This CDR3 spans 14 amino acids. The CDR3: CASSQGFSNQPQHF. The DNA of the CDR3 is TGTGCCAGCAGCCAGGGTTTCAGCAATCAGCCCCAGCATTTT.

CDR3 DNA: TGTGCCAGCCTGTCTGGAAACACCATATATTTT. Amino acid sequence: CASLSGNTIYF. The J gene is TRBJ1-3, the V gene TRBV12-3 or TRBV12-4; D is ambiguous. The CDR3 extends over 11 amino acids. V lost 8 bases and J 1 base, leaving 3 bases between the germline ends.

The chain links TRBV5-6 to TRBJ2-7, with D tentatively TRBD1 (6 bases). V was clipped by 3 bases and J by 0 bases, with 19 bases between them. Germline V lookup: CDR1 SGHDT, CDR2 YYEEEE. The CDR3 spans 17 residues. DNA of the CDR3: TGTGCCAGCAGCTACAGACAGGAGCTGGGCTTCTCCTACGAGCAGTACTTC. It is translated as CASSYRQELGFSYEQYF.

This clonotype was counted only a few times. The genes are TRBV13 and TRBJ1-2, with 9 bases that match TRBD1. Germline lookup yields CDR1 PRHDT and CDR2 FYEKMQ (reference sequence). V trimming: 6 bases; J trimming: 6 bases; junction bases outside the gene matches: 8. This CDR3 contains 14 residues. The DNA for the CDR3 is TGTGCCAGCAGGCCCTGGACAGGGGACAATGGCTACACCTTC. It encodes CASRPWTGDNGYTF. The variable domain in full, with the rest retrieved from reference TRBV13 and TRBJ1-2, is AAGVIQSPRHLIKEKRETATLKCYPIPRHDTVYWYQQGPGQDPQFLISFYEKMQSDKGSIPDRFSAQQFSDYHSELNMSSLELGDSALYFCASRPWTGDNGYTFGSGTRLTVV.

This clonotype was seen a few times. The V gene is TRBV3-1, the J gene TRBJ2-1; D remains ambiguous. Germline loops: CDR1 LGHDT, CDR2 YNNKEL (reference sequence). CDR3 length: 13 residues. V shed 3 bases and J shed 8 bases, with 11 bases lying between them. The CDR3 reads CASSHNSPDEQFF. The CDR3 region has the DNA TGTGCCAGCAGCCATAACTCACCGGATGAGCAGTTCTTC.

V is TRBV4-2 and J is TRBJ1-1; D possibly corresponds to TRBD1 (5 bases). CDR3 size: 15 residues. Trimming removed 1 base at V and 1 base at J, with 10 bases between. Per the germline V gene, CDR1 is LGHNA and CDR2 is YNFKEQ. DNA of the CDR3: TGTGCCAGCAGCCAAGGGGGGGTAAGGAACACTGAAGCTTTCTTT. Its protein product is CASSQGGVRNTEAFF.

This clonotype has only a few counts. V is TRBV20-1 and J is TRBJ2-3; TRBD1 is a possible D gene (6 bases). CDR1 and CDR2 from the germline V gene are DFQATT and SNEGSKA (reference sequence). V was clipped by 1 base and J by 9 bases, with 11 bases between them. There are 12 residues in the CDR3. In DNA form, the CDR3 reads TGCAGTGCTAGAGGGGCAGGGGACACGCAGTATTTT. Translation gives CSARGAGDTQYF.

This clonotype was detected only a few times. This rearrangement joins TRBV6-1 to TRBJ2-3, with 10 bases lining up with TRBD2. With 7 bases clipped from V and 3 bases from J, the junction kept 10 bases outside the gene matches. The length of the CDR3 is 16 residues. Germline V CDR1 and CDR2: MNHNS, SASEGT. The CDR3: CASTPQRGGRTDTQYF. The CDR3 DNA is TGTGCCAGCACCCCCCAGCGGGGGGGCCGGACAGATACGCAGTATTTT.

This clonotype was recorded a few times. This chain links TRBV11-1 with TRBJ2-7; 7 bases map to TRBD1. CDR1 and CDR2 from the germline V gene are SGHAT and FQDESV (reference sequence). The junction had 22 bases not matched to a gene; V was cut back by 1 base and J by 1 base. This CDR3 has 21 amino acids. This CDR3 is CASSLGQSTGTAMLLSYEQYF. Here the CDR3 DNA reads TGTGCCAGCAGCTTAGGCCAGTCTACCGGGACAGCGATGTTATTATCCTACGAGCAGTACTTC. Looking up the rest from reference TRBV11-1 and TRBJ2-7 gives the full variable domain: EAEVAQSPRYKITEKSQAVAFWCDPISGHATLYWYRQILGQGPELLVQFQDESVVDDSQLPKDRFSAERLKGVDSTLKIQPAELGDSAMYLCASSLGQSTGTAMLLSYEQYFGPGTRLTVT.

This clonotype was counted between two and nine times. This chain connects TRBV7-3 to TRBJ2-1; 9 positions match TRBD2. CDR1 and CDR2 (germline): SGHTA, FQGTGA. There are 18 residues in the CDR3. V trimming: 1 base; J trimming: 4 bases; junction bases outside the gene matches: 11. The CDR3 spells CASSLMGSGLADYNEQFF. The CDR3 DNA reads as TGTGCCAGCAGCTTAATGGGTTCGGGACTAGCTGATTACAATGAGCAGTTCTTC.